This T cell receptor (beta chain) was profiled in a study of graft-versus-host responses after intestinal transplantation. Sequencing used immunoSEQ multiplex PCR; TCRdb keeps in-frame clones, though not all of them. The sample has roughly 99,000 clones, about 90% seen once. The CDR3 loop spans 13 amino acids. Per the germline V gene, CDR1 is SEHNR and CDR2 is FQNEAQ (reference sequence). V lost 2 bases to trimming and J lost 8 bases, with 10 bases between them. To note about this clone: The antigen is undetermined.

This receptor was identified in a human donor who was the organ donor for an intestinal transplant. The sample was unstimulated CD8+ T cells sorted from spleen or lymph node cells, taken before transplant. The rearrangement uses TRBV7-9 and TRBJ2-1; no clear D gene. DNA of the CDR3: TGTGCCAGCAGCTTAACCAGCGTAGATGAGCAGTTCTTC. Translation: CASSLTSVDEQFF.